Presented here are 23 T cell receptor beta chains from one specimen sequenced in a study of cytomegalovirus exposure and HLA in healthy donors. Vbeta (60) and Jbeta (13) primers were used in the PCR. The protocol was immunoSEQ multiplex PCR, while the TCRdb copy is restricted to in-frame clones and leaves out a portion. The data show 200,000 to 300,000 clones, over 80% seen once. Sequences were obtained from PBMCs. Receptor source: a woman in her thirties or forties in good health and CMV-seropositive.

This clone was observed a single time. This chain joins TRBV6-6 and TRBJ1-2; no definite D call. The CDR3 is made up of 12 amino acids. V was trimmed by 5 bases and J by 4 bases, leaving 8 bases between them. CDR1 MNHNY and CDR2 SVGAGI come from the germline V gene (reference sequence). The CDR3, as DNA: TGTGCCAGCAGTGCCGCCAGCTATGGCTACACCTTC. This codes for CASSAASYGYTF.

The chain carries TRBV11-3 and TRBJ1-3; 8 nucleotides line up with TRBD1. The CDR3 runs 18 residues. Germline V gene sequence: CDR1 SGHNT, CDR2 YENEEA. The ends lost 2 bases at V and 2 bases at J; junction bases unmatched: 11. The CDR3 reads CASSLMPGGTHPGNTIYF. CDR3 bases: TGTGCCAGCAGCTTAATGCCAGGGGGCACTCACCCTGGAAACACCATATATTTT.

This chain links TRBV10-3 with TRBJ2-7; TRBD2 matches 10 bases. The CDR3 runs to 14 residues. The trim removed 5 bases at V and 4 bases at J, leaving 5 bases unmatched. The germline V gene has CDR1 ENHRY and CDR2 SYGVKD. CDR3 sequence reads: CAISPSGSFYEQYF. In nucleotides, the CDR3 is TGTGCCATCAGTCCTAGCGGGAGTTTTTACGAGCAGTACTTC.

This chain links TRBV30 with TRBJ1-1; 8 bases map to TRBD1. The CDR3 spans 12 residues. V dropped 2 bases and J dropped 11; count of bases not matched to a gene: 7. Germline CDR1 and CDR2: GTSNPN and SVGIG (reference sequence). DNA of the CDR3: TGTGCCTGGAGTTTAACAGGGGGTCGGGCTTTCTTT. Translating gives CAWSLTGGRAFF.

The chain combines TRBV9 with TRBJ2-7; D is perhaps TRBD2 (6 bases). Trimming pared 0 bases from V and 2 bases from J, leaving 12 bases between. The CDR3 runs 15 residues. Germline V gene data show CDR1 as SGDLS and CDR2 as YYNGEE. Here the CDR3 DNA reads TGTGCCAGCAGCGTAGGCGGGGTTCAAACCTACGAGCAGTACTTC. Its translation is CASSVGGVQTYEQYF.

This clone was recorded a few times. The genes are TRBV2 and TRBJ2-1, with D perhaps TRBD1 (5 bases). CDR1 and CDR2 (germline): SNHLY, FYNNEI. The CDR3 has 15 residues. Trimming left V 7 bases short and J 0 bases short, with 13 bases between. The CDR3 DNA reads as TGTGCCAGCAACCCAGGGATAAGCTCCTACAATGAGCAGTTCTTC. Encoded protein: CASNPGISSYNEQFF.

This sequence joins TRBV25-1 and TRBJ1-4; D not resolved. The V gene lost 5 bases and the J gene lost 8 bases, with 12 bases spanning the gap. Germline assignment: CDR1 MGHDK and CDR2 SYGVNS. This CDR3 spans 13 amino acids. The CDR3 protein is CASSPRVEEKLFF. The CDR3 nucleotides read TGTGCCAGCAGTCCCCGGGTGGAGGAAAAACTGTTTTTT. Full variable domain (rest looked up from reference TRBV25-1 and TRBJ1-4): EADIYQTPRYLVIGTGKKITLECSQTMGHDKMYWYQQDPGMELHLIHYSYGVNSTEKGDLSSESTVSRIRTEHFPLTLESARPSHTSQYLCASSPRVEEKLFFGSGTQLSVL.

V and J are TRBV5-1 and TRBJ1-1, with 9 bases that match TRBD1. CDR1 SGHRS and CDR2 YFSETQ come from the germline V gene. The CDR3 runs to 15 residues. V lost 3 bases to trimming and J lost 2 bases; unmatched junction nucleotides: 5. CDR3 sequence (DNA): TGCGCCAGCAGCTCGGGACAGGGAAGAAACACTGAAGCTTTCTTT. Its protein product is CASSSGQGRNTEAFF.

The CDR3 spells CASGGGHNEKLFF. Written as DNA, the CDR3 is TGTGCCAGTGGCGGGGGCCATAATGAAAAACTGTTTTTT. The V gene is TRBV5-5, the J gene TRBJ1-4; possible D gene TRBD1, 6 bases. Germline values: CDR1 SGHKS, CDR2 YYEKEE (reference sequence). The CDR3 runs 13 residues. With 8 bases removed from V and 4 bases from J, the gap between germline ends came to 12 bases.

Only one count was recorded for this clone. This sequence joins TRBV6-5 and TRBJ2-5; no firm D call. This CDR3 is 14 amino acids long. CDR1 and CDR2 from the germline V gene are MNHEY and SVGAGI. V was shortened by 0 bases and J by 5 bases, with 10 bases between the two germline ends. The CDR3 is CASSYSEILETQYF. The DNA for the CDR3 is TGTGCCAGCAGTTACTCAGAGATTTTGGAGACCCAGTACTTC.

J is TRBJ1-2 and V is TRBV5-1; TRBD1 is a possible D gene (6 bases). Trimming stripped 3 bases from V and 9 bases from J, with 15 bases between. The CDR3 length is 13 residues. Germline V gene data show CDR1 as SGHRS and CDR2 as YFSETQ. This CDR3 is CASSSLGQRSYTF. The CDR3 DNA sequence: TGCGCCAGCAGCTCGCTCGGACAGAGGAGCTACACCTTC.

The V and J genes are TRBV25-1 and TRBJ1-5, with 7 positions matching TRBD1. Germline V CDR1 and CDR2: MGHDK, SYGVNS. Unmatched junction bases numbered 2, after V lost 4 bases and J lost 11 bases. The CDR3 spans 11 residues. The CDR3 bases are TGTGCCAGCAGTGCAGGGGGTACCCAGCATTTT. Protein sequence: CASSAGGTQHF.

There are a few counts of this clone. The chain carries TRBV18 and TRBJ1-2; 12 bases fit TRBD1. With 2 bases clipped from V and 4 bases from J, the junction kept 17 bases outside the gene matches. Germline V gene sequence: CDR1 KGHSH, CDR2 LQKENI. The CDR3 runs to 20 residues. In DNA form, the CDR3 reads TGTGCCAGCTCACCAACTGCGGCACCGGGACAGGGGGCGCAGGGCTATGGCTACACCTTC. It codes for CASSPTAAPGQGAQGYGYTF.

Only one count was recorded for this clone. In the same sample, other DNA sequences code for this CDR3. This chain connects TRBV15 to TRBJ2-7, with 9 bases matching TRBD1. Trimming removed 1 base from V and 4 bases from J; junction bases left unmatched: 2. The CDR3 is made up of 14 amino acids. Germline values: CDR1 LNHNV, CDR2 YYDKDF (reference sequence). The CDR3 spells CATSRGDRGYEQYF. The CDR3 DNA is TGTGCCACCAGCAGAGGAGACAGGGGGTACGAGCAGTACTTC. The complete variable domain, with remaining parts taken from reference TRBV15 and TRBJ2-7, reads DAMVIQNPRYQVTQFGKPVTLSCSQTLNHNVMYWYQQKSSQAPKLLFHYYDKDFNNEADTPDNFQSRRPNTSFCFLDIRSPGLGDTAMYLCATSRGDRGYEQYFGPGTRLTVT.

V gene TRBV2 combines with J gene TRBJ1-1, with no clear D. The germline V gene encodes CDR1 SNHLY and CDR2 FYNNEI. The V and J ends lost 6 bases and 1 base respectively, with 15 bases between them. The CDR3 extends over 15 amino acids. In nucleotides, the CDR3 is TGTGCCAGCAGAGAGTCGGAGGAGGCGAACACTGAAGCTTTCTTT. This codes for CASRESEEANTEAFF.

This clone was observed a few times. J is TRBJ2-3 and V is TRBV4-1, with 11 bases fitting TRBD2. The germline V gene encodes CDR1 MGHRA and CDR2 YSYEKL. This CDR3 comprises 16 residues. Trimming at V came to 0 bases and at J to 5 bases, leaving 4 bases not matched to a gene. The CDR3 protein is CASSQDLAGGVDTQYF. CDR3 DNA: TGCGCCAGCAGCCAAGATTTAGCGGGAGGGGTAGATACGCAGTATTTT.

This chain uses TRBV5-1 with TRBJ2-1, with D tentatively TRBD2 (6 bases). This CDR3 is 16 amino acids long. V was clipped by 0 bases and J by 0 bases, with 10 bases between them. The V gene's germline CDR1 is SGHRS and CDR2 YFSETQ. This chain's CDR3 is CASSLVLARSYNEQFF. The CDR3 region has the DNA TGCGCCAGCAGCTTGGTACTAGCCCGCTCCTACAATGAGCAGTTCTTC.

This clone was counted once. This rearrangement joins TRBV27 to TRBJ2-5, with 9 bases matching TRBD1. Germline assignment: CDR1 MNHEY and CDR2 SMNVEV (reference sequence). V gave up 2 bases and J gave up 2 bases; unmatched junction bases: 9. The CDR3 loop spans 17 amino acids. CDR3 residues: CASSLIYRGLPQETQYF. In nucleotides, the CDR3 is TGTGCCAGCAGTTTAATATACAGGGGGCTACCTCAAGAGACCCAGTACTTC.

V usage is TRBV30 and J usage is TRBJ1-5; 7 bases match TRBD1. CDR1 is GTSNPN, CDR2 SVGIG, per germline (reference sequence). V shed 2 bases and J 3 bases; nucleotides not matched to a gene: 4. The CDR3 has 14 amino acids. As DNA, the CDR3 is TGTGCCTGGAGTTCGGGACAGCACAATCAGCCCCAGCATTTT. It yields the protein CAWSSGQHNQPQHF.

The V gene is TRBV4-3, the J gene TRBJ2-1, with TRBD2 identical over 8 bases. CDR1 LGHNA and CDR2 YSLEER come from the germline V gene. The CDR3 runs 18 residues. V gave up 4 bases and J gave up 7 bases; unmatched junction bases: 18. Here the CDR3 reads CASSLSSLTSGSWNEQFF. The CDR3 DNA is TGCGCCAGCAGCCTAAGCTCGCTCACGAGCGGGAGTTGGAATGAGCAGTTCTTC.

This clone has more than one count but fewer than ten. The gene calls are TRBV27 and TRBJ2-7; D call uncertain. The CDR3 extends over 12 amino acids. Germline values: CDR1 MNHEY, CDR2 SMNVEV (reference sequence). Trimming removed 5 bases at V and 0 bases at J, with 5 bases between. This CDR3 is CASSPRSYEQYF. The CDR3 bases are TGTGCCAGCAGTCCCCGCTCCTACGAGCAGTACTTC.

The chain is built from TRBV5-4 and TRBJ2-3, with 10 bases that match TRBD2. From germline, CDR1 is SGHNT and CDR2 YYREEE (reference sequence). V trimming: 4 bases; J trimming: 4 bases; junction bases outside the gene matches: 9. CDR3 length equals 16 residues. Written as DNA, the CDR3 is TGTGCCAGCAGCATACTAGCGGGGAGAGTGTCAGATACGCAGTATTTT. It specifies CASSILAGRVSDTQYF.

There are a few counts of this clone. V usage is TRBV18 and J usage is TRBJ2-7; 8 nucleotides align to TRBD1. Germline V lookup: CDR1 KGHSH, CDR2 LQKENI. The CDR3 has 14 residues. The ends lost 3 bases at V and 3 bases at J; junction bases unmatched: 4. The CDR3 is CASSPTDRVYEQYF. The CDR3 nucleotides are TGTGCCAGCTCACCGACGGACAGGGTCTACGAGCAGTACTTC.